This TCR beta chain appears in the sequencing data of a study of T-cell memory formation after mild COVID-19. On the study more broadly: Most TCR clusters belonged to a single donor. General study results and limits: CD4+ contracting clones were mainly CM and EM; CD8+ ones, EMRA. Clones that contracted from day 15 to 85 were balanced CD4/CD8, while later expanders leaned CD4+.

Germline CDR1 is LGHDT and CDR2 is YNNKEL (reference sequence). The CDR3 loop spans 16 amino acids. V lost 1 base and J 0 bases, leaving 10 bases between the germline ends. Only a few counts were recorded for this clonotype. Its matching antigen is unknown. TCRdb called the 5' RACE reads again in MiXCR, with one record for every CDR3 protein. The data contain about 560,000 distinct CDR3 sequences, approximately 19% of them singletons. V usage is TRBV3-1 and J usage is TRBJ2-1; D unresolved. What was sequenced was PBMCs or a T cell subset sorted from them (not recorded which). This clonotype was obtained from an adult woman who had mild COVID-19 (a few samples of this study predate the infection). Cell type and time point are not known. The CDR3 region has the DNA TGTGCCAGCAGCCAAGGTCTATCGAGCTCCTACAATGAGCAGTTCTTC. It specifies CASSQGLSSSYNEQFF.